The present entry profiles one T cell receptor beta chain with its context. Per the original methods: Nucleated cell number was recorded as an estimate derived from reference gene primer amplification. Profiling relied on immunoSEQ multiplex PCR, and the TCRdb table lists in-frame clones only, not all of them. V, J and clone size are taken as reported in that table, and D and trimming were inferred from the DNA itself. The sample holds 150,000 to 160,000 clones, under 90% seen once. This record comes from a study of blood T cell repertoires in COVID-19. The overall study: Acute-phase and convalescent COVID-19 samples originated in the United States, Italy and Spain. T cells, B-cell-depleted T cells, or PBMCs provided the cDNA or gDNA that served as material.

CDR1 LNHDA and CDR2 SQIVND come from the germline V gene (reference sequence). The CDR3 has 16 amino acids. V gave up 5 bases and J gave up 2 bases, with 16 bases separating them. This sequence joins TRBV19 and TRBJ1-3; possibly TRBD1 for D (6 bases). The sequenced sample consisted of peripheral blood. The clonotype was recovered from a man aged 55 to 70 with acute or convalescent COVID-19. CDR3 DNA: TGTGCCAGTAGTCTCGCGAGGGGGACAACTGGAAACACCATATATTTT. Translation gives CASSLARGTTGNTIYF.